This T cell receptor beta chain was sequenced in a study of T cell changes during pregnancy in multiple sclerosis (dated by TCRdb to between 2018 and 2021). Regarding the research as a whole: Changes in the T cell repertoire over the course of pregnancy were examined in this study in women with multiple sclerosis.

Receptors were amplified or captured by the immunoSEQ multiplex PCR assay. In TCRdb, the immuneACCESS table is reduced to in-frame sequences with V and J assigned. These tables do not hold every clone; where another copy was compared, an unresolved V gene accounts for under half, and the others remain unexplained. The sample includes tens of thousands of clones, with approximately 90% observed a single time. The ten largest clones capture approximately 4.7% of the sample. In regard to this clone: Its antigen remains undetermined. Nothing much larger sits one base from this clone, and base qualities are not available.

CDR1 and CDR2 are drawn from the germline V gene: SGHRS, YFSETQ. From cysteine to phenylalanine, the CDR3 is 16 amino acids long. The kept DNA is CDR3 alone, 48 bases in frame from the first base. V is shortened by 0 bases, J by 5 bases, and the region joining them spans 15 bases. This sequence uses TRBV5-1 and TRBJ2-1, with TRBD1 tentatively as D gene (6 bases match). This material consisted of CD8+ T cells from peripheral blood mononuclear cells, taken in the second trimester of pregnancy. The receptor was derived from a female donor with multiple sclerosis, enrolled in a pregnancy study. The DNA sequence is as follows: TGCGCCAGCAGCTTGGTGGACAGTGGGCGCCACAATGAGCAGTTCTTC. This yields the protein CASSLVDSGRHNEQFF. Beyond the CDR3, the reference TRBV5-1 and TRBJ2-1 genes provide the residues; the full variable domain reads: KAGVTQTPRYLIKTRGQQVTLSCSPISGHRSVSWYQQTPGQGLQFLFEYFSETQRNKGNFPGRFSGRQFSNSRSEMNVSTLELGDSALYLCASSLVDSGRHNEQFFGPGTRLTVL.